One sample yielded the 16 T cell receptor beta chains listed below, sequenced in a study of T cell changes during pregnancy in multiple sclerosis. Measured with immunoSEQ multiplex PCR; TCRdb has only the in-frame clones, and not every one. This table has more than 55,000 clones, over 90% appearing once. Sequenced material: peripheral blood, taken in the first trimester of pregnancy. The receptors stem from a female donor with multiple sclerosis, enrolled in a pregnancy study.

The chain employs TRBV19 and TRBJ2-3, with TRBD2 matching over 10 bases. There are 16 residues in the CDR3. CDR1 LNHDA and CDR2 SQIVND come from the germline V gene (reference sequence). V lost 3 bases to trimming and J lost 2 bases; unmatched junction nucleotides: 5. CDR3 nucleotides: TGTGCCAGTAGTATCTTAGCGGGGGGACCCACAGATACGCAGTATTTT. It specifies CASSILAGGPTDTQYF. Combining the CDR3 with reference TRBV19 and TRBJ2-3 gives the whole variable domain DGGITQSPKYLFRKEGQNVTLSCEQNLNHDAMYWYRQDPGQGLRLIYYSQIVNDFQKGDIAEGYSVSREKKESFPLTVTSAQKNPTAFYLCASSILAGGPTDTQYFGPGTRLTVL.

The rearrangement uses TRBV27 and TRBJ2-3, with D possibly matching TRBD2 (7 bases). Germline V gives CDR1 MNHEY, CDR2 SMNVEV (reference sequence). With 7 bases removed from V and 4 bases from J, the gap between germline ends came to 18 bases. This CDR3 region has 15 residues. The CDR3 loop is CASTPLGGPADTQYF. The CDR3 nucleotides read TGTGCCAGCACCCCGCTGGGGGGGCCCGCAGATACGCAGTATTTT.

V gene TRBV6-1 combines with J gene TRBJ1-6; D is ambiguous. The CDR3 is 14 amino acids. Trimming stripped 3 bases from V and 10 bases from J, with 13 bases between. The germline V gene encodes CDR1 MNHNS and CDR2 SASEGT. CDR3 nucleotide sequence: TGTGCCAGCAGTGAGAGGATTGCGGGGTCACCCCTCCACTTT. Protein: CASSERIAGSPLHF.

This sequence joins TRBV7-2 and TRBJ2-5, with unresolved D. Germline values: CDR1 SGHTA, CDR2 FQGNSA. V was clipped by 5 bases and J by 1 base, with 11 bases between them. The CDR3 runs to 14 residues. CDR3 nucleotide sequence: TGTGCCAGCAGCCTACCCTGGGCCCAAGAGACCCAGTACTTC. Translation gives CASSLPWAQETQYF.

The V call is TRBV13, the J call TRBJ2-3, with 10 bases that match TRBD2. The length of the CDR3 is 16 residues. Germline-derived CDR1 and CDR2 are PRHDT and FYEKMQ (reference sequence). J gave up 3 bases and V 5 bases, and 8 bases lay outside the gene matches. The CDR3 coding sequence is TGTGCCAGCAGCGCCAAGCGGGGGGGCCGGACAGATACGCAGTATTTT. Residues: CASSAKRGGRTDTQYF.

This clone was counted a single time. The chain uses TRBV13 and TRBJ1-2; D gene uncertain. V was trimmed by 4 bases and J by 5 bases, leaving 14 bases between them. CDR3 length: 14 amino acids. Germline CDR1 and CDR2: PRHDT and FYEKMQ (reference sequence). CDR3 bases: TGTGCCAGCAGCTCCAACCTGGACTGGTATGGCTACACCTTC. As protein: CASSSNLDWYGYTF.

This chain connects TRBV9 to TRBJ2-5; 10 nucleotides match TRBD2. This CDR3 spans 16 amino acids. After removal of 1 base from V and 5 bases from J, the junction contained 8 bases not matched to a gene. Germline V gene sequence: CDR1 SGDLS, CDR2 YYNGEE. The CDR3 loop is CASSVKAGGTGETQYF. Here the CDR3 DNA reads TGTGCCAGCAGCGTAAAAGCGGGGGGGACGGGGGAGACCCAGTACTTC.

CDR3 nucleotide sequence: TGTGCCAGCAGATCGACAGGGGGTATATCCTACGAGCAGTACTTC. It codes for CASRSTGGISYEQYF. The chain employs TRBV2 and TRBJ2-7; 9 bases match TRBD1. The CDR3 has 15 residues. Germline CDR1 and CDR2: SNHLY and FYNNEI. The V and J ends lost 6 bases and 1 base, in that order; junction bases with no gene match: 7.

CDR3 coding DNA: TGTGCCAGCACTGGCCCCGGAGGTGGCAATCAGCCCCAGCATTTT. It codes for CASTGPGGGNQPQHF. The chain links TRBV2 to TRBJ1-5; no reliable D call. The CDR3 extends over 15 amino acids. V was clipped by 7 bases and J by 2 bases, with 15 bases between them. The germline V gene has CDR1 SNHLY and CDR2 FYNNEI.

This chain uses TRBV4-3 with TRBJ2-5; 8 nucleotides line up with TRBD2. The CDR3 sequence is 15 residues long. Germline assignment: CDR1 LGHNA and CDR2 YSLEER. The V and J ends lost 0 bases and 3 bases, in that order; junction bases with no gene match: 3. CDR3 bases: TGCGCCAGCAGCCAAGAACTAGCGGTGAAAGAGACCCAGTACTTC. The encoded protein is CASSQELAVKETQYF.

This rearrangement joins TRBV11-3 to TRBJ1-4; 7 nucleotides align to TRBD1. This CDR3 is 19 amino acids long. The ends lost 5 bases at V and 7 bases at J; junction bases unmatched: 22. CDR1 is SGHNT and CDR2 is YENEEA in the germline V gene. This CDR3 reads CASSLLKPTGREEGEKLFF. DNA of the CDR3: TGTGCCAGCAGCCTATTAAAGCCGACAGGGCGTGAGGAGGGTGAAAAACTGTTTTTT. The full variable domain, its missing parts supplied by reference TRBV11-3 and TRBJ1-4, is EAGVVQSPRYKIIEKKQPVAFWCNPISGHNTLYWYLQNLGQGPELLIRYENEEAVDDSQLPKDRFSAERLKGVDSTLKIQPAELGDSAVYLCASSLLKPTGREEGEKLFFGSGTQLSVL.

V usage is TRBV18 and J usage is TRBJ1-1; unclear D gene. This CDR3 region has 13 residues. The germline gives CDR1 KGHSH, CDR2 LQKENI. V shed 2 bases and J shed 2 bases, with 6 bases lying between them. The CDR3 DNA reads as TGTGCCAGCTCACCAGAGAAAAACACTGAAGCTTTCTTT. Translating it yields CASSPEKNTEAFF.

The genes are TRBV7-2 and TRBJ1-6; D uncertain. The CDR3 has 15 residues. The V end lost 1 base, the J end lost 11 bases, and 15 bases lay between the germline ends. Germline CDR1 reads SGHTA; CDR2 reads FQGNSA. CDR3: CASSLEAEGWTPLHF. In DNA, the CDR3 is TGTGCCAGCAGCTTAGAGGCGGAGGGTTGGACACCCCTCCACTTT. Using reference TRBV7-2 and TRBJ1-6 for the parts outside the CDR3, the full variable domain is GAGVSQSPSNKVTEKGKDVELRCDPISGHTALYWYRQSLGQGLEFLIYFQGNSAPDKSGLPSDRFSAERTGGSVSTLTIQRTQQEDSAVYLCASSLEAEGWTPLHFGNGTRLTVT.

In DNA, the CDR3 is TGTGCCAGTAATCCCGGGGTGTATGAAAAACTGTTTTTT. This encodes CASNPGVYEKLFF. The chain combines TRBV19 with TRBJ1-4; no firm D call. The germline CDR1 and CDR2 sequences are LNHDA and SQIVND (reference sequence). Trimming removed 7 bases at V and 6 bases at J, with 12 bases between. This CDR3 is 13 amino acids long.

The V and J genes are TRBV7-2 and TRBJ1-6; D gene uncertain. The CDR3 spans 15 residues. CDR1 and CDR2 from the germline V gene are SGHTA and FQGNSA. V shed 5 bases and J shed 3 bases, with 11 bases lying between them. This chain's CDR3 is CASSVVAGYNSPLHF. CDR3 bases: TGTGCCAGCAGCGTCGTCGCCGGCTATAATTCACCCCTCCACTTT.

The genes are TRBV7-2 and TRBJ1-3; perhaps TRBD1 as D (5 bases). The CDR3 runs to 15 residues. Germline CDR1 reads SGHTA; CDR2 reads FQGNSA. The ends were cut back, 6 bases at V and 0 bases at J, with 12 bases in the middle. CDR3 coding DNA: TGTGCCAGCAGTTCCCTGGGGGGCTCTGGAAACACCATATATTTT. It specifies CASSSLGGSGNTIYF.